Listed here are 8 T cell receptor beta chains from one sample, sequenced in a study of shared T cell receptors in the human thymus (dated by TCRdb to the early 2020s). Preparation of the library involved the immunoSEQ multiplex PCR assay. As stored in TCRdb, this immuneACCESS dataset retains in-frame rearrangements with V and J assigned. A fraction of the clones does not appear; measured against another copy, unresolved V genes explain less than half of the discrepancy, and the remainder lacks a known reason. In this sample the table shows 500,000 to 750,000 clones, 70% to 90% of which occur a single time. The ten largest clones capture about 0.01% of the sample. Separately, the same data were catalogued under a study of human thymus T cells.

Sample: thymocytes. These receptor sequences come from a boy younger than two with a congenital heart defect. Donor details come from another sample of the same person, matched by shared clones.

The chain has TRBV27 and TRBJ1-4; TRBD1 is a possible D gene (5 bases). Between the trimmed V and J ends, which lost 5 bases and 4 bases, there was a span of 26 bases. Germline V CDR1 and CDR2: MNHEY, SMNVEV (reference sequence). This CDR3 spans 19 amino acids. CDR3 DNA: TGTGCCAGCAGTCCGGAGTCAGTTTGGTATAGGGGTGATAATGAAAAACTGTTTTTT. Translation: CASSPESVWYRGDNEKLFF.

The rearrangement links TRBV27 to TRBJ2-7, with D possibly TRBD1 on 5 matching bases. The CDR3 covers 15 residues. Germline CDR1 reads MNHEY; CDR2 reads SMNVEV (reference sequence). V lost 5 bases and J 3 bases, leaving 17 bases between the germline ends. This CDR3 reads CASSVQGQRVYEQYF. The CDR3, as DNA: TGTGCCAGCAGTGTTCAGGGCCAAAGAGTCTACGAGCAGTACTTC.

This chain uses TRBV7-8 with TRBJ1-3; possibly TRBD1 for D (5 bases). Germline assignment: CDR1 SGHVS and CDR2 FQNEAQ. V was cut by 5 bases and J by 0 bases, with 11 bases left in between. The CDR3 contains 15 residues. Written as DNA, the CDR3 is TGTGCCAGCAGCCACCTGACAGTCTCTGGAAACACCATATATTTT. Translation gives CASSHLTVSGNTIYF.

The V gene is TRBV19, the J gene TRBJ1-2; D is ambiguous. Germline loops: CDR1 LNHDA, CDR2 SQIVND (reference sequence). Trimming pared 7 bases from V and 4 bases from J, leaving 22 bases between. There are 16 residues in the CDR3. CDR3 residues: CASKKGGRLMGYGYTF. The CDR3 DNA sequence: TGTGCCAGTAAAAAGGGAGGACGATTGATGGGCTATGGCTACACCTTC.

The V and J genes are TRBV25-1 and TRBJ2-5; TRBD2 aligns across 11 bases. V lost 7 bases, J lost 1 base, and 14 bases stayed unmatched. Germline CDR1 MGHDK, CDR2 SYGVNS. The CDR3 extends over 18 amino acids. CDR3 bases: TGTGCCAGCACCCTTCGGGGCCCAGGGACTAGCGGCCAAGAGACCCAGTACTTC. Encoded protein: CASTLRGPGTSGQETQYF.

This chain joins TRBV25-1 and TRBJ2-5, with a possible D match to TRBD2 (5 bases). Trimming removed 7 bases at V and 3 bases at J, with 18 bases between. The CDR3 sequence is 15 residues long. Germline V lookup: CDR1 MGHDK, CDR2 SYGVNS. The CDR3 sequence: CASTEEDSTKETQYF. CDR3 DNA: TGTGCCAGCACCGAGGAGGACTCTACCAAAGAGACCCAGTACTTC.

The J gene is TRBJ2-3, the V gene TRBV7-9; no definite D call. The CDR3 is 15 residues long. V lost 3 bases to trimming and J lost 2 bases, with 12 bases between them. The V gene's germline CDR1 is SEHNR and CDR2 FQNEAQ (reference sequence). CDR3 sequence: CASSFGQQATDTQYF. CDR3 DNA sequence: TGTGCCAGCAGCTTTGGGCAGCAGGCCACAGATACGCAGTATTTT.

The genes are TRBV7-9 and TRBJ1-5, with unresolved D. Per germline, CDR1 SEHNR and CDR2 FQNEAQ (reference sequence). V was shortened by 1 base and J by 3 bases, with 4 bases between the two germline ends. The CDR3 spans 13 residues. In DNA form, the CDR3 reads TGTGCCAGCAGCTTAGGGCCCAATCAGCCCCAGCATTTT. This encodes CASSLGPNQPQHF.